The 20 T cell receptor beta chains below were found in one sample sequenced in a study of shared clonotypes between healthy human individuals (dated by TCRdb to the early 2020s). The library was made by the immunoSEQ multiplex PCR assay. TCRdb holds this immuneACCESS table with in-frame rearrangements only. Some clones are missing; in checked studies, unresolved V genes explain under half, and the rest has no known cause. The sample profile shows about 2.1 million clones; roughly 91% of them were found once. About 1.8% of the sample comes from the top ten. For the CD8 naive samples, CD45RO-negative cells were positively selected for CCR7, yielding a CD45RA+CCR7+ population from which TemRA cells were excluded. The material sequenced was naive CD8+ T cells from PBMCs. Sample cell subset or site, as interpreted from the label and publication: CD45RA+CCR7+. The receptors were sampled from a man between 18 and 35 years old in good health. Some clones in this sample may be carry-over from other donors' samples.

The V gene is TRBV5-1, the J gene TRBJ1-1; D not resolved. CDR3 length: 12 amino acids. Germline V CDR1 and CDR2: SGHRS, YFSETQ. The V and J ends lost 4 bases and 7 bases respectively, with 11 bases between them. This CDR3 reads CASSHGRSEAFF. The DNA for the CDR3 is TGCGCCAGCAGCCACGGACGGAGTGAAGCTTTCTTT.

The chain carries TRBV7-3 and TRBJ2-7, with D possibly TRBD2 on 6 matching bases. This CDR3 has 16 residues. The V gene lost 5 bases and the J gene lost 2 bases, with 19 bases spanning the gap. CDR1 and CDR2 from the germline V gene are SGHTA and FQGTGA. The CDR3 sequence: CASSLHQTRNPYEQYF. For the CDR3, the DNA is TGTGCCAGCAGCCTTCACCAGACTAGGAACCCCTACGAGCAGTACTTC.

V usage is TRBV19 and J usage is TRBJ1-2, with a tentative D call TRBD1 (5 bases). CDR1 LNHDA and CDR2 SQIVND come from the germline V gene (reference sequence). V was pared by 4 bases and J by 4 bases, with 16 bases between. The CDR3 has 15 residues. CDR3 sequence (DNA): TGTGCCAGTAGTAAATCCCGGGACGTACCCTATGGCTACACCTTC. The encoded protein is CASSKSRDVPYGYTF.

This chain connects TRBV28 to TRBJ2-5; 11 bases map to TRBD2. Per germline, CDR1 MDHEN and CDR2 SYDVKM. J lost 2 bases, V lost 3 bases, and 5 bases had no gene match. The CDR3 loop spans 16 amino acids. CDR3: CASSFSGTSGQETQYF. CDR3 nucleotide sequence: TGTGCCAGCAGTTTCTCCGGGACTAGCGGACAAGAGACCCAGTACTTC.

V is TRBV7-6 and J is TRBJ2-7; 8 bases align to TRBD1. Germline CDR1 and CDR2: SGHVS and FNYEAQ. CDR3 size: 17 residues. V was pared by 1 base and J by 5 bases, with 13 bases of the junction left unmatched. CDR3 loop: CASSLDHPRTGLNEQYF. DNA for the CDR3: TGTGCCAGCAGCTTAGATCATCCTCGGACAGGGTTGAACGAGCAGTACTTC. The full variable domain, rest sourced from reference TRBV7-6 and TRBJ2-7, is GAGVSQSPRYKVTKRGQDVALRCDPISGHVSLYWYRQALGQGPEFLTYFNYEAQQDKSGLPNDRFSAERPEGSISTLTIQRTEQRDSAMYRCASSLDHPRTGLNEQYFGPGTRLTVT.

The V and J genes are TRBV7-2 and TRBJ2-7; 8 bases are a match to TRBD2. There are 15 residues in the CDR3. The germline gives CDR1 SGHTA, CDR2 FQGNSA. V lost 3 bases, J lost 4 bases, and 8 bases stayed unmatched. The CDR3 spells CASSFRGRSIYEQYF. The DNA of the CDR3 is TGTGCCAGCAGCTTTCGCGGGAGGTCCATTTACGAGCAGTACTTC.

The rearrangement joins TRBV18 to TRBJ1-4, with D hard to call. CDR3 length equals 14 residues. The germline gives CDR1 KGHSH, CDR2 LQKENI. V dropped 6 bases and J dropped 4 bases, with 12 bases sitting between them. CDR3 in amino acids: CASSRLGDNEKLFF. The CDR3 nucleotides read TGTGCCAGCTCGCGCCTTGGGGATAATGAAAAACTGTTTTTT.

This clone was detected a few times. The CDR3 reads CASPANTGELFF. In nucleotides, the CDR3 is TGTGCCAGCCCAGCAAACACCGGGGAGCTGTTTTTT. This chain links TRBV6-1 with TRBJ2-2; D is unclear. CDR3 length: 12 amino acids. Trimming shortened V by 8 bases and J by 2 bases, and 6 bases separated the two germline ends. CDR1 and CDR2 (germline): MNHNS, SASEGT.

V usage is TRBV5-1 and J usage is TRBJ2-7; a possible D gene is TRBD2 (6 bases). CDR1 and CDR2 (germline): SGHRS, YFSETQ. CDR3 length: 14 amino acids. The ends were cut back, 2 bases at V and 4 bases at J, with 13 bases in the middle. DNA of the CDR3: TGCGCCAGCAGCTTCGGCGGGGTGAGATACGAGCAGTACTTC. Protein sequence: CASSFGGVRYEQYF.

This chain uses TRBV9 with TRBJ1-2; unclear D gene. Germline V gene lookup returns CDR1 SGDLS and CDR2 YYNGEE. Trimming left V 2 bases short and J 0 bases short, with 11 bases between. The CDR3 spans 15 residues. The CDR3 coding sequence is TGTGCCAGCAGCGTTTTAGACTCAGCTAACTATGGCTACACCTTC. It specifies CASSVLDSANYGYTF.

This chain uses TRBV19 with TRBJ2-1; 8 bases are shared with TRBD2. The CDR3 consists of 16 residues. Germline trimming cut 5 bases from V and 0 bases from J; bases unmatched to any gene: 6. Germline V gene lookup returns CDR1 LNHDA and CDR2 SQIVND (reference sequence). CDR3 residues: CASSPTSGSSYNEQFF. Here the CDR3 DNA reads TGTGCCAGTAGTCCTACCAGCGGGAGCTCCTACAATGAGCAGTTCTTC.

The chain is built from TRBV4-1 and TRBJ2-2; no firm D call. This CDR3 spans 16 amino acids. CDR1 is MGHRA, CDR2 YSYEKL, per germline. Trimming took 0 bases from V and 4 from J, leaving 12 bases between them. The CDR3 region is CASSQDSFRGTGELFF. Written as DNA, the CDR3 is TGCGCCAGCAGCCAAGATTCGTTTCGAGGCACCGGGGAGCTGTTTTTT.

CDR3 region: CASSVDTGAQREQYF. In DNA, the CDR3 is TGTGCCAGCAGCGTAGATACAGGAGCCCAGCGCGAGCAGTACTTC. This sequence joins TRBV9 and TRBJ2-7; D is perhaps TRBD1 (5 bases). The CDR3 is 15 residues long. Per germline, CDR1 SGDLS and CDR2 YYNGEE. V lost 0 bases and J 6 bases, leaving 16 bases between the germline ends.

This clone was recorded once. V and J are TRBV29-1 and TRBJ2-3; 11 bases match TRBD2. V was pared by 2 bases and J by 1 base, with 5 bases of the junction left unmatched. The germline V gene has CDR1 SQVTM and CDR2 ANQGSEA. This CDR3 is built from 16 residues. CDR3 sequence: CSVEPSGRIGTDTQYF. The CDR3, as DNA: TGCAGCGTTGAACCTAGCGGGAGGATCGGCACAGATACGCAGTATTTT.

The chain combines TRBV5-1 with TRBJ2-7; 16 bases match TRBD2. The CDR3 sequence is 16 residues long. Germline lookup yields CDR1 SGHRS and CDR2 YFSETQ. V shed 4 bases, J shed 2 bases, and the junction held 3 bases outside the gene matches. CDR3: CASSPGLAGGPYEQYF. CDR3 DNA sequence: TGCGCCAGCAGCCCGGGACTAGCGGGAGGGCCCTACGAGCAGTACTTC.

This clone was observed once. Here the CDR3 reads CASSPGLAGAISTDTQYF. CDR3 DNA: TGTGCCAGCAGCCCGGGACTAGCGGGAGCCATTAGCACAGATACGCAGTATTTT. The genes are TRBV7-7 and TRBJ2-3; 14 bases agree with TRBD2. The V segment lost 5 bases and the J segment 0 bases; nucleotides outside the gene matches: 7. Germline lookup yields CDR1 SSHAT and CDR2 FNYEAQ (reference sequence). The length of the CDR3 is 18 residues.

The J gene is TRBJ1-2, the V gene TRBV15; 8 nucleotides align to TRBD1. J gave up 7 bases and V 6 bases, and 7 bases lay outside the gene matches. The germline CDR1 and CDR2 sequences are LNHNV and YYDKDF (reference sequence). This CDR3 spans 13 amino acids. In DNA, the CDR3 is TGTGCCACCAGTGACAGGGGTTTGAGTGGCTACACCTTC. This encodes CATSDRGLSGYTF. Drawing the rest from reference TRBV15 and TRBJ1-2, the complete variable domain is DAMVIQNPRYQVTQFGKPVTLSCSQTLNHNVMYWYQQKSSQAPKLLFHYYDKDFNNEADTPDNFQSRRPNTSFCFLDIRSPGLGDTAMYLCATSDRGLSGYTFGSGTRLTVV.

The chain couples TRBV9 to TRBJ2-7, with D possibly called TRBD1 or TRBD2 (5 bases each). Germline V gene data show CDR1 as SGDLS and CDR2 as YYNGEE. The V and J ends lost 0 bases and 3 bases respectively, with 13 bases between them. This CDR3 contains 15 residues. CDR3 sequence (DNA): TGTGCCAGCAGCGTAGGGGGGTTGGCTAACTACGAGCAGTACTTC. It translates to CASSVGGLANYEQYF.

This clone was counted a single time. This chain connects TRBV27 to TRBJ2-2; 10 bases align to TRBD2. There are 20 residues in the CDR3. With 0 bases clipped from V and 2 bases from J, the junction kept 12 bases outside the gene matches. Germline CDR1 MNHEY, CDR2 SMNVEV (reference sequence). The CDR3 nucleotides are TGTGCCAGCAGTTTATCGTCACTAGCGGGACCCACACCCAACACCGGGGAGCTGTTTTTT. The encoded protein is CASSLSSLAGPTPNTGELFF.

The V and J genes are TRBV28 and TRBJ2-1, with D perhaps TRBD1 or TRBD2 (5 bases each). Germline V gene data show CDR1 as MDHEN and CDR2 as SYDVKM. The germline V and J ends were trimmed by 6 bases and 9 bases, with 15 bases remaining between them. This CDR3 has 13 amino acids. The CDR3 DNA reads as TGTGCCAGCAGCTACGCGGAAGGGACTGAGCAGTTCTTC. Protein sequence: CASSYAEGTEQFF.